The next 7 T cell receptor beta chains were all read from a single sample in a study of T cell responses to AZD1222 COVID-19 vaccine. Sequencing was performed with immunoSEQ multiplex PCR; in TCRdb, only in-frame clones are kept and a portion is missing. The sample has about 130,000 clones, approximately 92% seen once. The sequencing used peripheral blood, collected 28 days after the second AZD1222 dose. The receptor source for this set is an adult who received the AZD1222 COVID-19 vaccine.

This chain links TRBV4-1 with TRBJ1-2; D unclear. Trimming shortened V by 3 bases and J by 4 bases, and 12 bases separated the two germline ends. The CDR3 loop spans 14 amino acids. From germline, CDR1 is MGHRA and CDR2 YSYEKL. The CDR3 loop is CASSHIQATYGYTF. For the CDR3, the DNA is TGCGCCAGCAGCCACATTCAGGCGACCTATGGCTACACCTTC.

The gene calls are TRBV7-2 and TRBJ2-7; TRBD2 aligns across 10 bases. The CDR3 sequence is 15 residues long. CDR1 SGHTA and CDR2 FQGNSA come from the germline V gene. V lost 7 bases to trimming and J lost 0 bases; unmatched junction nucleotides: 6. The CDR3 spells CASNLAGEHSYEQYF. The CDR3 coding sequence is TGTGCCAGCAACCTAGCGGGGGAACACTCCTACGAGCAGTACTTC. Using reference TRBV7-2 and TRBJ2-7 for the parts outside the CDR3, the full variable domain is GAGVSQSPSNKVTEKGKDVELRCDPISGHTALYWYRQSLGQGLEFLIYFQGNSAPDKSGLPSDRFSAERTGGSVSTLTIQRTQQEDSAVYLCASNLAGEHSYEQYFGPGTRLTVT.

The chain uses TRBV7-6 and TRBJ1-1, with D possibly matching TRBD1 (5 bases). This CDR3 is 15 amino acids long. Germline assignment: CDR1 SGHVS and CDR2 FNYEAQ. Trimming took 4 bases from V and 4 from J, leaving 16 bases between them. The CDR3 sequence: CASSSELGAGTEAFF. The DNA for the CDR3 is TGTGCCAGCAGCTCCGAATTAGGGGCGGGCACTGAAGCTTTCTTT. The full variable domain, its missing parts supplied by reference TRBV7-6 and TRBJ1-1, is GAGVSQSPRYKVTKRGQDVALRCDPISGHVSLYWYRQALGQGPEFLTYFNYEAQQDKSGLPNDRFSAERPEGSISTLTIQRTEQRDSAMYRCASSSELGAGTEAFFGQGTRLTVV.

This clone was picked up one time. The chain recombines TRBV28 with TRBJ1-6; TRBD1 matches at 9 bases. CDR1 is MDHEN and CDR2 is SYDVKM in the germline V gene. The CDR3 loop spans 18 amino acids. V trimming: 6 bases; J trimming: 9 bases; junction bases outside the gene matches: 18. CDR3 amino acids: CASSPRDRVFSLPSPLHF. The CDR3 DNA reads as TGTGCCAGCAGCCCCCGGGACAGGGTCTTTTCCCTTCCTTCACCCCTCCACTTT. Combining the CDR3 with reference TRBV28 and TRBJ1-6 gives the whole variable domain DVKVTQSSRYLVKRTGEKVFLECVQDMDHENMFWYRQDPGLGLRLIYFSYDVKMKEKGDIPEGYSVSREKKERFSLILESASTNQTSMYLCASSPRDRVFSLPSPLHFGNGTRLTVT.

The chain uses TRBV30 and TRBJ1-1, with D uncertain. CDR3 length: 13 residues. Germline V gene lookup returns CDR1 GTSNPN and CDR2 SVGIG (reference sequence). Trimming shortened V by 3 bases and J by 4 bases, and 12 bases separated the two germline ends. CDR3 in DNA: TGTGCCTGGAGCGTCAGTGGCTCCACTGAAGCTTTCTTT. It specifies CAWSVSGSTEAFF.

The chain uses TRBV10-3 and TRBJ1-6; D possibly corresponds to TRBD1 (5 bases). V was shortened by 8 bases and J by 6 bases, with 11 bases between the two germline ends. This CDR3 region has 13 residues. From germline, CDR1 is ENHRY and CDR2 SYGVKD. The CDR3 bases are TGTGCCATCTCAACAGGCCTTAATTCACCCCTCCACTTT. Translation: CAISTGLNSPLHF.

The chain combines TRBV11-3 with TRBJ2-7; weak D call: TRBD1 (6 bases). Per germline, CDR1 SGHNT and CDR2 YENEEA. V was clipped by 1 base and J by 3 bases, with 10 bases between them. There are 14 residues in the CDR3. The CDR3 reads CASSLAGEIYEQYF. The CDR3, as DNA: TGTGCCAGCAGCTTAGCAGGGGAAATCTACGAGCAGTACTTC.